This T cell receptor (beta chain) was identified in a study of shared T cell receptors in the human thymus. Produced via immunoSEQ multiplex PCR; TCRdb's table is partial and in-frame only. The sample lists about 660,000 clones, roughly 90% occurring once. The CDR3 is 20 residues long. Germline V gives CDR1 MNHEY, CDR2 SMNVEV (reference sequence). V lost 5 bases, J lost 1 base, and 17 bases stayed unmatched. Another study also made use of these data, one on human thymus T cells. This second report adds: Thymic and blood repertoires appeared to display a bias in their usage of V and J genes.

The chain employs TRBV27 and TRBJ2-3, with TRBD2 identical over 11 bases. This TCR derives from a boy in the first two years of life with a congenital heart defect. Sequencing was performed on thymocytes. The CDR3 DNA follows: TGTGCCAGCAGTCCCCTAGCGGCAGTAGGACTAGCGGGCCGCACAGATACGCAGTATTTT. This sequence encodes CASSPLAAVGLAGRTDTQYF.